The clone carrying this T cell receptor beta chain was seen ten or more times. Its cognate antigen is unknown. The cDNA was generated by 5'RACE with 10-nucleotide random UMIs. Whenever a sequencing run was performed, it yielded over 170 million TCR-beta sequences from 15-18 subjects. Each CDR3 protein is one row after TCRdb ran MiXCR on the 5' RACE reads. This sample has about 49,000 distinct CDR3 sequences; 9% to 10% occur once, and the top ten carry 1.6%. This specimen belongs to a study of neurological immune-mediated disorders. As for time point: longitudinal time-point 1 (baseline). Libraries used 2 million unsorted PBMCs kept frozen in RNAlater. Study results and limitations: The absence of any CDR3 amino acid sequence shared by expanded clones across subjects suggests that repertoires were private in all groups.

The material sequenced was PBMCs. This receptor was taken from a woman aged 35 to 49 in good health.

The CDR3 bases are TGCGCCAGCAGCCAAGATCGAGCGGACAGTCCGAGCTCCTACGAGCAGTACTTC. Translating gives CASSQDRADSPSSYEQYF. The chain couples TRBV4-3 to TRBJ2-7, with TRBD1 as a possible D gene (6 bases). This CDR3 comprises 18 residues. Trimming took off 0 bases at V and 0 bases at J, with 18 bases between the two ends. CDR1 and CDR2 from the germline V gene are LGHNA and YSLEER.